Following are 8 T cell receptor beta chains from one sample sequenced in a study of technical replicates of blood from several donors. Libraries were prepared by immunoSEQ multiplex PCR; TCRdb keeps only in-frame clonotypes and omits some of them. The sample carries around 67,000 clones, 75% to 90% recorded once. The source material was PBMCs. All receptors derive from a human donor in good health. Some clones in this sample may be carry-over from other donors' samples.

This rearrangement joins TRBV28 to TRBJ2-7, with 10 nucleotides matching TRBD2. Looked up from germline, CDR1 is MDHEN and CDR2 is SYDVKM. The CDR3 runs to 15 residues. Germline trimming cut 6 bases from V and 3 bases from J; bases unmatched to any gene: 8. The CDR3 loop is CASSVPSGSFYEQYF. The CDR3 region has the DNA TGTGCCAGCAGCGTTCCTAGCGGGAGTTTCTACGAGCAGTACTTC. The full variable domain, in which reference TRBV28 and TRBJ2-7 provide the parts outside the CDR3, is DVKVTQSSRYLVKRTGEKVFLECVQDMDHENMFWYRQDPGLGLRLIYFSYDVKMKEKGDIPEGYSVSREKKERFSLILESASTNQTSMYLCASSVPSGSFYEQYFGPGTRLTVT.

The rearrangement uses TRBV4-2 and TRBJ2-7; 7 bases map to TRBD1. The V gene end was trimmed by 0 bases and the J gene end by 4 bases; junction bases not matched to a gene: 9. Germline V gene lookup returns CDR1 LGHNA and CDR2 YNFKEQ. The CDR3 runs to 16 residues. The CDR3 nucleotides read TGTGCCAGCAGCCAAGAAACAACAGGGGATTGGTACGAGCAGTACTTC. This gives the protein CASSQETTGDWYEQYF.

This clone was counted between two and nine times. The rearrangement links TRBV10-3 to TRBJ2-7; a weak D match, TRBD1 (6 bases). Trimming removed 4 bases at V and 0 bases at J, with 13 bases between. The length of the CDR3 is 15 residues. Germline-derived CDR1 and CDR2 are ENHRY and SYGVKD. CDR3 amino acids: CAISVARGSSYEQYF. In DNA, the CDR3 is TGTGCCATCAGTGTAGCTAGGGGGAGCTCCTACGAGCAGTACTTC.

The rearrangement joins TRBV7-9 to TRBJ2-2; perhaps TRBD2 as D (6 bases). V dropped 5 bases and J dropped 5 bases, with 18 bases sitting between them. This CDR3 comprises 16 residues. CDR1 and CDR2 (germline): SEHNR, FQNEAQ (reference sequence). For the CDR3, the DNA is TGTGCCAGCAGCCCTGGGGGGTCTGGGAAGACCGGGGAGCTGTTTTTT. Encoded protein: CASSPGGSGKTGELFF. The whole variable domain, remainder taken from reference TRBV7-9 and TRBJ2-2, is DTGVSQNPRHKITKRGQNVTFRCDPISEHNRLYWYRQTLGQGPEFLTYFQNEAQLEKSRLLSDRFSAERPKGSFSTLEIQRTEQGDSAMYLCASSPGGSGKTGELFFGEGSRLTVL.

This clone appeared once. This chain connects TRBV5-1 to TRBJ1-4, with 10 bases that match TRBD1. Trimming at V came to 4 bases and at J to 8 bases, leaving 5 bases not matched to a gene. The CDR3 has 14 amino acids. The germline V gene encodes CDR1 SGHRS and CDR2 YFSETQ. The CDR3 reads CASSIGTGVEKLFF. Written as DNA, the CDR3 is TGCGCCAGCAGCATCGGGACAGGGGTCGAAAAACTGTTTTTT.

This clone has just a few counts. This CDR3 is also generated by other DNA sequences in the sample. J is TRBJ1-4 and V is TRBV5-4, with D maybe TRBD1 (5 bases). This CDR3 comprises 17 residues. The germline V gene has CDR1 SGHNT and CDR2 YYREEE (reference sequence). The V end lost 0 bases, the J end lost 5 bases, and 17 bases lay between the germline ends. This CDR3 reads CASSLAGQGARNEKLFF. For the CDR3, the DNA is TGTGCCAGCAGCTTGGCCGGTCAAGGGGCGCGAAATGAAAAACTGTTTTTT.

V and J are TRBV6-5 and TRBJ1-2; 9 bases map to TRBD1. Trimming cost V 6 bases and J 8 bases; bases outside gene matches: 7. The CDR3 is 13 residues long. From germline, CDR1 is MNHEY and CDR2 SVGAGI. Here the CDR3 DNA reads TGTGCCAGCAGGTTACAGGGGGCGCAGGGCTACACCTTC. Encoded protein: CASRLQGAQGYTF.

The gene calls are TRBV29-1 and TRBJ2-3; TRBD1 agrees at 8 bases. The V segment lost 7 bases and the J segment 4 bases; nucleotides outside the gene matches: 7. There are 13 residues in the CDR3. CDR1 is SQVTM and CDR2 is ANQGSEA in the germline V gene. CDR3 in amino acids: CSADRGLADTQYF. The CDR3 DNA reads TGCAGCGCAGACAGGGGATTGGCAGATACGCAGTATTTT.